This TCR beta chain was sequenced during a study of technical replicates of blood from several donors. Using immunoSEQ multiplex PCR, the repertoire was profiled, and TCRdb retains in-frame clones only, with some absent. Seen here are 75,000 to 100,000 clones, around 94% observed once, and the top ten hold 0.25%. V was pared by 4 bases and J by 0 bases, with 13 bases between. This CDR3 spans 15 amino acids. Germline V lookup: CDR1 SGHRS, CDR2 YFSETQ. The TCR sequence derives from a human donor in good health. The genes are TRBV5-1 and TRBJ2-5, with a weak D call TRBD2 (6 bases). The sample was T cells isolated from PBMCs. DNA for the CDR3: TGCGCCAGCAGCCGGACTACCAGGTACCAAGAGACCCAGTACTTC. Protein: CASSRTTRYQETQYF. Looking up the rest from reference TRBV5-1 and TRBJ2-5 gives the full variable domain: KAGVTQTPRYLIKTRGQQVTLSCSPISGHRSVSWYQQTPGQGLQFLFEYFSETQRNKGNFPGRFSGRQFSNSRSEMNVSTLELGDSALYLCASSRTTRYQETQYFGPGTRLLVL.